The 13 T cell receptor beta chains below come from one sample, sequenced in a study of T cells after somatic rescue of genetic block. Repertoires were generated with immunoSEQ multiplex PCR, while TCRdb's copy carries only in-frame clones and drops some. The sample holds some 70,000 clones, under 95% seen once. Sequencing was performed on peripheral blood mononuclear cells (PBMCs). Receptor source: a man in his thirties or forties.

This chain uses TRBV9 with TRBJ1-2; D possibly corresponds to TRBD1 (6 bases). In germline, CDR1 is SGDLS, CDR2 YYNGEE. Trimming cost V 0 bases and J 0 bases, with 15 bases left between them. The CDR3 has 17 amino acids. Here the CDR3 DNA reads TGTGCCAGCAGCGTAGCCGACTCTACAGGGTCTAACTATGGCTACACCTTC. Translation gives CASSVADSTGSNYGYTF.

The chain uses TRBV9 and TRBJ2-5; TRBD1 matches at 9 bases. The J call may be wrong; the DNA end is better matched by TRBJ2-7. CDR1 and CDR2 from the germline V gene are SGDLS and YYNGEE. CDR3 size: 14 residues. The CDR3 region has the DNA TGTGCCAGCAGCGTAGGCGGGACAGGGTACGAGCAGTACTTC. This translates into CASSVGGTGYEQYF.

V is TRBV5-1 and J is TRBJ2-2; D uncertain. The CDR3 is 16 residues long. Trimming took off 0 bases at V and 3 bases at J, with 12 bases between the two ends. Germline-derived CDR1 and CDR2 are SGHRS and YFSETQ. This CDR3 reads CASSLEAAPHTGELFF. In DNA form, the CDR3 reads TGCGCCAGCAGCTTGGAGGCAGCACCCCACACCGGGGAGCTGTTTTTT.

The chain carries TRBV4-2 and TRBJ2-7, with 9 positions matching TRBD2. Germline V lookup: CDR1 LGHNA, CDR2 YNFKEQ. This CDR3 comprises 17 residues. Losses at the gene ends were 0 bases for V and 3 bases for J; bases not matched to a gene: 9. The CDR3 sequence: CASSQDGLAGVYYEQYF. Here the CDR3 DNA reads TGTGCCAGCAGCCAAGACGGTTTAGCGGGAGTTTACTACGAGCAGTACTTC.

As DNA, the CDR3 is TGTGCCAGCTCACCACTCGCGAACACCGGGGAGCTGTTTTTT. It is translated as CASSPLANTGELFF. The genes are TRBV18 and TRBJ2-2; D unclear. The CDR3 spans 14 residues. V dropped 1 base and J dropped 0 bases, with 3 bases sitting between them. CDR1 is KGHSH and CDR2 is LQKENI in the germline V gene.

The chain joins TRBV10-3 to TRBJ2-6, with 9 positions matching TRBD1. Germline V gives CDR1 ENHRY, CDR2 SYGVKD. The CDR3 is made up of 16 amino acids. V was pared by 10 bases and J by 0 bases, with 7 bases of the junction left unmatched. DNA of the CDR3: TGTGCCACCTTGACAGGGGGACCCTCTGGGGCCAACGTCCTGACTTTC. It codes for CATLTGGPSGANVLTF.

The V call is TRBV2, the J call TRBJ2-5; D might be TRBD1 or TRBD2, each matching 5 bases. The V end lost 3 bases, the J end lost 1 base, and 6 bases lay between the germline ends. This CDR3 comprises 13 residues. Germline V gives CDR1 SNHLY, CDR2 FYNNEI. The DNA of the CDR3 is TGTGCCAGCAGTGAGAGGGGCCAAGAGACCCAGTACTTC. This gives the protein CASSERGQETQYF.

The chain recombines TRBV28 with TRBJ2-1; 7 bases fit TRBD2. Germline lookup yields CDR1 MDHEN and CDR2 SYDVKM. This CDR3 region has 15 residues. V trimming: 3 bases; J trimming: 0 bases; junction bases outside the gene matches: 2. CDR3: CASSFGGSSYNEQFF. As DNA, the CDR3 is TGTGCCAGCAGTTTTGGCGGGAGCTCCTACAATGAGCAGTTCTTC.

This clone was seen a single time. V gene TRBV6-5 combines with J gene TRBJ2-1; no clear D gene. CDR1 is MNHEY, CDR2 SVGAGI, per germline. Trimming left V 6 bases short and J 7 bases short, with 10 bases between. The CDR3 extends over 12 amino acids. CDR3 amino acids: CASSVLRNEQFF. The DNA of the CDR3 is TGTGCCAGCAGCGTCCTAAGAAATGAGCAGTTCTTC.

The chain employs TRBV30 and TRBJ2-6, with D possibly TRBD2 on 6 matching bases. The CDR3 extends over 17 amino acids. In germline, CDR1 is GTSNPN, CDR2 SVGIG (reference sequence). Trimming stripped 0 bases from V and 0 bases from J, with 12 bases between. CDR3 sequence reads: CAWSVEGKPSGANVLTF. For the CDR3, the DNA is TGTGCCTGGAGTGTGGAGGGAAAGCCCTCTGGGGCCAACGTCCTGACTTTC.

This chain connects TRBV7-6 to TRBJ2-3; a possible D gene is TRBD2 (6 bases). CDR1 is SGHVS, CDR2 FNYEAQ, per germline. Trimming took 7 bases from V and 0 from J, leaving 23 bases between them. CDR3 size: 18 residues. The CDR3 region is CASTPPLGGTGSTDTQYF. The CDR3 nucleotides are TGTGCCAGCACCCCTCCTTTGGGGGGAACAGGTAGCACAGATACGCAGTATTTT.

This chain links TRBV27 with TRBJ2-7, with TRBD1 matching 10 bases. Germline CDR1 is MNHEY and CDR2 is SMNVEV (reference sequence). The CDR3 spans 13 residues. V shed 5 bases and J 2 bases; nucleotides not matched to a gene: 0. The CDR3 coding sequence is TGTGCCAGCAGTGGGACAGGGGCCTACGAGCAGTACTTC. This translates into CASSGTGAYEQYF.

This rearrangement joins TRBV18 to TRBJ1-1; a possible D gene is TRBD1 (6 bases). Looked up from germline, CDR1 is KGHSH and CDR2 is LQKENI. The CDR3 totals 12 residues. Trimming cost V 6 bases and J 6 bases, with 11 bases left between them. The CDR3 bases are TGTGCCAGCTCTCCTCGGGGGCCTGAAGCTTTCTTT. Translated, it gives CASSPRGPEAFF.